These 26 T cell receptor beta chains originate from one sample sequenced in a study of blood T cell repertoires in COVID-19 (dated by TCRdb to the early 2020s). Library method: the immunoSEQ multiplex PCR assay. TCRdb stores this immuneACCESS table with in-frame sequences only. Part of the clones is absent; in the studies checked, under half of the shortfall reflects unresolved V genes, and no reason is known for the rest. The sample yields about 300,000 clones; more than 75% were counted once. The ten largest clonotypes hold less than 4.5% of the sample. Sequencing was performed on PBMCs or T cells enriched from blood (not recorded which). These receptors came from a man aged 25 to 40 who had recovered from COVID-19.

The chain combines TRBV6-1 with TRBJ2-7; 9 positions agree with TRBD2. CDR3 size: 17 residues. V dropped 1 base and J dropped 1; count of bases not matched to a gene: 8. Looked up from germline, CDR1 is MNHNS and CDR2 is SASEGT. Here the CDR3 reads CASSEGTSAYVSYEQYF. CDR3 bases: TGTGCCAGCAGTGAAGGGACTAGCGCCTACGTGTCCTACGAGCAGTACTTC.

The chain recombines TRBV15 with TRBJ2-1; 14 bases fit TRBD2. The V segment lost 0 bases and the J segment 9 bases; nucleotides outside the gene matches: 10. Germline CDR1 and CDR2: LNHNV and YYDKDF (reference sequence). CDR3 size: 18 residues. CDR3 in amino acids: CATSREIRGLAGVGEQFF. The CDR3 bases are TGTGCCACCAGCAGAGAGATCCGGGGACTAGCGGGAGTGGGTGAGCAGTTCTTC. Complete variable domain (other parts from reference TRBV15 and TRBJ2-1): DAMVIQNPRYQVTQFGKPVTLSCSQTLNHNVMYWYQQKSSQAPKLLFHYYDKDFNNEADTPDNFQSRRPNTSFCFLDIRSPGLGDTAMYLCATSREIRGLAGVGEQFFGPGTRLTVL.

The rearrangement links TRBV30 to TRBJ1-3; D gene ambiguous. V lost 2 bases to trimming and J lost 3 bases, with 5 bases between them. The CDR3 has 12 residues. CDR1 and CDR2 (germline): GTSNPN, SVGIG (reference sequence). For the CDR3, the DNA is TGTGCCTGGAGTACGGGTGGAAACACCATATATTTT. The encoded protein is CAWSTGGNTIYF.

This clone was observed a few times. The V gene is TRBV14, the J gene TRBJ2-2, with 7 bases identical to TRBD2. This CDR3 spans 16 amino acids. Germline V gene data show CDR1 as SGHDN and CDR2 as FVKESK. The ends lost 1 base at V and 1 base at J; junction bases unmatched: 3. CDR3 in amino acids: CASSQVERGNTGELFF. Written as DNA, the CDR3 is TGTGCCAGCAGCCAAGTGGAGCGGGGGAACACCGGGGAGCTGTTTTTT.

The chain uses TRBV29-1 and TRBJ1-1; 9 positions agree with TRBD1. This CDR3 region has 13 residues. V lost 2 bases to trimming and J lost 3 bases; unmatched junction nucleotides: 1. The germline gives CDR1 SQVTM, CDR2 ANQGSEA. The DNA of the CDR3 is TGCAGCGTTGAAACAGGGGGCTACACTGAAGCTTTCTTT. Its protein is CSVETGGYTEAFF.

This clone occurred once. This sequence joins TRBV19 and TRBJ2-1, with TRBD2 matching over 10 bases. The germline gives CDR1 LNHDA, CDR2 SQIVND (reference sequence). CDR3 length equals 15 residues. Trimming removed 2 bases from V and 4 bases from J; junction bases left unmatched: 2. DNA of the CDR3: TGTGCCAGTAGTATACTAGCGGGAGAATACAATGAGCAGTTCTTC. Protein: CASSILAGEYNEQFF.

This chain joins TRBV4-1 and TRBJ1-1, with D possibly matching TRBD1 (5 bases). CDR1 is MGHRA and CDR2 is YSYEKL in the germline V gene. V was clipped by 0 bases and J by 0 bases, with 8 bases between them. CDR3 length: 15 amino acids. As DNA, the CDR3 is TGCGCCAGCAGCCAAGAAGGGGCTATGAACACTGAAGCTTTCTTT. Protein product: CASSQEGAMNTEAFF.

The CDR3 region is CASSVGQGVDGYTF. The CDR3 DNA reads TGTGCCAGCTCAGTGGGACAGGGTGTCGATGGCTACACCTTC. The V call is TRBV18, the J call TRBJ1-2; 9 positions match TRBD1. Germline V CDR1 and CDR2: KGHSH, LQKENI. The CDR3 is 14 residues long. The V and J ends lost 5 bases and 6 bases, in that order; junction bases with no gene match: 7.

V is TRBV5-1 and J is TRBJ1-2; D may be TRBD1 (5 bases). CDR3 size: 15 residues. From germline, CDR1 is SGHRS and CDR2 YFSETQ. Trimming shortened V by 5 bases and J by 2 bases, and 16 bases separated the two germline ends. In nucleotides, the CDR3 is TGCGCCAGCAGTTCCTTTTCCGGGGGAAACTATGGCTACACCTTC. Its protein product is CASSSFSGGNYGYTF.

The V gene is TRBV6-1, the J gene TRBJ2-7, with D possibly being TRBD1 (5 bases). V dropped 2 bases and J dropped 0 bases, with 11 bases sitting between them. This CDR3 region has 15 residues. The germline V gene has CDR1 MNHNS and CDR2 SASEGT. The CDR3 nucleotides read TGTGCCAGCAGTGAACGGCCGGACAACTCCTACGAGCAGTACTTC. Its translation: CASSERPDNSYEQYF.

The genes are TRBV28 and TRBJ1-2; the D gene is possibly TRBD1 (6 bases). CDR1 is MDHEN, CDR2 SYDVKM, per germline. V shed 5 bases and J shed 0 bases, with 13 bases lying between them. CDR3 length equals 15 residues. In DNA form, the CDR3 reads TGTGCCAGCAGTGTATCCGGGACACCTAACTATGGCTACACCTTC. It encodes CASSVSGTPNYGYTF.

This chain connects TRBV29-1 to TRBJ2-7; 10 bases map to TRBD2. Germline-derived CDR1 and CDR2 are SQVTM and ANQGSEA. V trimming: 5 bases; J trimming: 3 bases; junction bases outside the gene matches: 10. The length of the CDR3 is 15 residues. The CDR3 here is CSVPGVASGSYEQYF. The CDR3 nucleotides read TGCAGCGTTCCAGGCGTGGCTAGCGGGAGCTACGAGCAGTACTTC.

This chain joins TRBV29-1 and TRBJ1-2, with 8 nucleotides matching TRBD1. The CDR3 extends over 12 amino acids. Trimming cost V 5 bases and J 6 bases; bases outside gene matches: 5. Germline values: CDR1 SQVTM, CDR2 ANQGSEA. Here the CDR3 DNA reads TGCAGCGTTTCGGACAGGGACGATGGCTACACCTTC. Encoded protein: CSVSDRDDGYTF.

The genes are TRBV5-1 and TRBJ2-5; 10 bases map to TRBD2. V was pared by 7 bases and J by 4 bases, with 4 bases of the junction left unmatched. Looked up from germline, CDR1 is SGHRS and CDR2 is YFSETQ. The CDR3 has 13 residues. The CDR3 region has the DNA TGCGCCAGCGTTCTAGCGGGAGCAGAGACCCAGTACTTC. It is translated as CASVLAGAETQYF.

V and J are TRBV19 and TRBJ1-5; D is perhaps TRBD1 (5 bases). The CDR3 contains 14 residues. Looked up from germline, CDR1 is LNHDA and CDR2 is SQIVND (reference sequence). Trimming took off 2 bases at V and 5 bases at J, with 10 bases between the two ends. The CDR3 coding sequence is TGTGCCAGTAGTATACGGGGGGTCCATCAGCCCCAGCATTTT. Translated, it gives CASSIRGVHQPQHF.

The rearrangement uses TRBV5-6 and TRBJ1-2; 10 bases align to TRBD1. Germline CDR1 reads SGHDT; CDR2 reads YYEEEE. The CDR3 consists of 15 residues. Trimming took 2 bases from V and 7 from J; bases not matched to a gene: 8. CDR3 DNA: TGTGCCAGCAGCTTCGGTCGGACAGGGGGTATTGGCTACACCTTC. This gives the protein CASSFGRTGGIGYTF. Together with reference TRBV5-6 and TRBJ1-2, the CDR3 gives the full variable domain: DAGVTQSPTHLIKTRGQQVTLRCSPKSGHDTVSWYQQALGQGPQFIFQYYEEEERQRGNFPDRFSGHQFPNYSSELNVNALLLGDSALYLCASSFGRTGGIGYTFGSGTRLTVV.

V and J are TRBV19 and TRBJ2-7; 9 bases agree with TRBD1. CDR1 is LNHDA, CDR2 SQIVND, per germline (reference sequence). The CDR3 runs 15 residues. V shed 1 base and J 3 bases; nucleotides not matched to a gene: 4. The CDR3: CASSIVRGQGYEQYF. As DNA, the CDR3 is TGTGCCAGTAGTATAGTCCGGGGACAGGGCTACGAGCAGTACTTC.

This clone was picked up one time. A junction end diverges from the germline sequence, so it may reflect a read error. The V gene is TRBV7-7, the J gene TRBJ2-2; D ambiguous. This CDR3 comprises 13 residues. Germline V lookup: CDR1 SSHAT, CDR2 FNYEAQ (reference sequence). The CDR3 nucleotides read TGTGCTAGCAGCGTCAGTGGAGCCGGGGAGCTGTTTTTT. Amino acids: CASSVSGAGELFF.

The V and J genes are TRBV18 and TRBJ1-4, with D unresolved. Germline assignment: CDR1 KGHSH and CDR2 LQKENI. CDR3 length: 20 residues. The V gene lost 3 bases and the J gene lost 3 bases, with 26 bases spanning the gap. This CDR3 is CASSPDSGLGSSGANEKLFF. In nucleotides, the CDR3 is TGTGCCAGCTCACCGGACTCCGGGTTAGGGTCCAGCGGAGCTAATGAAAAACTGTTTTTT.

The CDR3: CASSHDHSGRVQYF. The CDR3 nucleotides read TGTGCCAGCAGCCACGACCATAGCGGCAGGGTACAGTATTTT. V gene TRBV7-8 combines with J gene TRBJ2-3, with a possible D match to TRBD2 (6 bases). Germline V gives CDR1 SGHVS, CDR2 FQNEAQ. Trimming cost V 5 bases and J 12 bases, with 21 bases left between them. The CDR3 spans 14 residues. Full variable domain (rest looked up from reference TRBV7-8 and TRBJ2-3): GAGVSQSPRYKVAKRGQDVALRCDPISGHVSLFWYQQALGQGPEFLTYFQNEAQLDKSGLPSDRFFAERPEGSVSTLKIQRTQQEDSAVYLCASSHDHSGRVQYFGPGTRLTVL.

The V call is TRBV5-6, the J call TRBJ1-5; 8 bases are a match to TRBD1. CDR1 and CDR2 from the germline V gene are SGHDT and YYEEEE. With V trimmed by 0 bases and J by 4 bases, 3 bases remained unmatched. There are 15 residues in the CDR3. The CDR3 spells CASSLGQGINQPQHF. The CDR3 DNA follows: TGTGCCAGCAGCTTGGGACAGGGGATTAATCAGCCCCAGCATTTT. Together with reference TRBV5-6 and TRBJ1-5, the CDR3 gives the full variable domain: DAGVTQSPTHLIKTRGQQVTLRCSPKSGHDTVSWYQQALGQGPQFIFQYYEEEERQRGNFPDRFSGHQFPNYSSELNVNALLLGDSALYLCASSLGQGINQPQHFGDGTRLSIL.

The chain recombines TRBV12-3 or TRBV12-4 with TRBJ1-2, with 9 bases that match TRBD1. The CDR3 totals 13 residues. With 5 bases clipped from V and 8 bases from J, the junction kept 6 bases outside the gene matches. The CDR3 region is CASSRDRERGYTF. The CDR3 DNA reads TGTGCCAGCAGTCGGGACAGGGAGCGGGGCTACACCTTC.

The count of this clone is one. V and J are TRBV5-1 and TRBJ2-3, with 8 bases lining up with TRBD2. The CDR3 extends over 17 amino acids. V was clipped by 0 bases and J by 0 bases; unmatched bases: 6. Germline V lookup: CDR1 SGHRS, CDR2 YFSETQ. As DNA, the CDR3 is TGCGCCAGCAGCTTGGTCCCGGGACTAGTAAGCACAGATACGCAGTATTTT. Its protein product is CASSLVPGLVSTDTQYF.

The CDR3: CASSSGSGTLHF. The CDR3 nucleotides are TGTGCCAGCAGTTCCGGGTCCGGAACCCTCCACTTT. This chain joins TRBV25-1 and TRBJ1-6; no clear D gene. The CDR3 extends over 12 amino acids. Trimming took off 5 bases at V and 14 bases at J, with 13 bases between the two ends. Germline V CDR1 and CDR2: MGHDK, SYGVNS.

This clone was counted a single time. The CDR3: CASSVGRGNGNTIYF. Here the CDR3 DNA reads TGTGCCAGCAGCGTAGGCAGGGGGAACGGAAACACCATATATTTT. The chain employs TRBV9 and TRBJ1-3; 7 bases match TRBD1. CDR1 SGDLS and CDR2 YYNGEE come from the germline V gene. The CDR3 length is 15 residues. J was trimmed by 4 bases and V by 0 bases; bases with no gene match: 4.

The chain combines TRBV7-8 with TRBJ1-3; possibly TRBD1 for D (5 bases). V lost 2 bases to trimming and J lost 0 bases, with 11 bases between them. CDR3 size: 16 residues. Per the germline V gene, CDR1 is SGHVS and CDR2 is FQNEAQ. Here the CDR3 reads CASSLWLQDSGNTIYF. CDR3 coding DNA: TGTGCCAGCAGCTTATGGCTACAGGACTCTGGAAACACCATATATTTT.